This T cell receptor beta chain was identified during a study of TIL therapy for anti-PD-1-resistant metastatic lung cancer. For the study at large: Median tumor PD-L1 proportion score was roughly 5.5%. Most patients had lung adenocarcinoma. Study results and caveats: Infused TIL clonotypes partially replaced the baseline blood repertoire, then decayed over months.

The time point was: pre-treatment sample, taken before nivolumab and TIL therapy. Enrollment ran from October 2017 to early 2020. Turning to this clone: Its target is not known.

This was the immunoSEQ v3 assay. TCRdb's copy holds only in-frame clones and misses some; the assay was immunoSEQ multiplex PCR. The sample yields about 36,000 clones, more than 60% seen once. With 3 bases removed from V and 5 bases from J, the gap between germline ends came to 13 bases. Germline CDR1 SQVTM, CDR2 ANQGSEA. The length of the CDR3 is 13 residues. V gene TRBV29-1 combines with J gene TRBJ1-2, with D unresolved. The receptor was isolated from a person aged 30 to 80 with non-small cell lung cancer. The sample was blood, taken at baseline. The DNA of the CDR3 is TGCAGCGTTGATCTCGGCGGAGCTTATGGCTACACCTTC. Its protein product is CSVDLGGAYGYTF. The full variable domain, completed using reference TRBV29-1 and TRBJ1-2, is SAVISQKPSRDICQRGTSLTIQCQVDSQVTMMFWYRQQPGQSLTLIATANQGSEATYESGFVIDKFPISRPNLTFSTLTVSNMSPEDSSIYLCSVDLGGAYGYTFGSGTRLTVV.